The entry that follows covers one TCR beta chain sequence. Its matching antigen is unknown. These data are taken from a study of cytomegalovirus exposure and HLA in healthy donors. Whole-study findings and limits: The study flagged around 150 TCR beta chains as cytomegalovirus-associated. Most TCR sequences proved rare, with some public TCRs found in many donors.

Produced via immunoSEQ multiplex PCR; TCRdb's table is partial and in-frame only. The sample shows around 250,000 clones, around 90% of them seen only once. This clonotype was sampled from a woman aged 18-35 years in good health and CMV-seronegative. The sample was PBMCs.

CDR3 coding DNA: TGTGCCAGCAGCTCCCCCCTAGCGGGGAACACAGATACGCAGTATTTT. It specifies CASSSPLAGNTDTQYF. The chain is built from TRBV7-2 and TRBJ2-3; TRBD2 aligns across 9 bases. Germline CDR1 and CDR2: SGHTA and FQGNSA. This CDR3 has 16 residues. V dropped 4 bases and J dropped 2; count of bases not matched to a gene: 7.